The 15 T cell receptor beta chains reported below all come from one sample, sequenced in a study of monozygotic twins with inflammatory bowel disease. TCRdb derives one entry per CDR3 protein from the 5' RACE reads, leaving out DNA. This sample contains approximately 200,000 distinct CDR3 sequences. Sequencing was carried out using blood. The receptors derive from a human donor with ulcerative colitis or Crohn's disease, or a healthy co-twin of an affected twin (not recorded which).

The rearrangement links TRBV18 to TRBJ1-5; checking the TCRdb D call of TRBD1 is not possible without DNA. Per the germline V gene, CDR1 is KGHSH and CDR2 is LQKENI. This CDR3 region has 16 residues. CDR3 region: CASSLGTGANNQPQHF.

The genes are TRBV20-1 and TRBJ1-5; the TCRdb D gene call, TRBD1, has no DNA to confirm it. Germline lookup yields CDR1 DFQATT and CDR2 SNEGSKA (reference sequence). CDR3 size: 14 residues. This chain's CDR3 is CSARWTGADQPQHF.

The CDR3: CASSPRTVNIQYF. The J gene is TRBJ2-4, the V gene TRBV3-1; TCRdb names TRBD1, which stays unverified in the absence of DNA. CDR3 length: 13 amino acids. Per the germline V gene, CDR1 is LGHDT and CDR2 is YNNKEL (reference sequence).

The rearrangement uses TRBV12-2 and TRBJ1-3. TRBV12-2 is a documented pseudogene. This CDR3 region has 13 residues. CDR3 loop: CASRFTARNTIYF.

The chain is built from TRBV10-3 and TRBJ1-1. CDR1 ENHRY and CDR2 SYGVKD come from the germline V gene. The CDR3 contains 14 residues. The CDR3 region is CAISEQQGGPEAFF.

The rearrangement joins TRBV20-1 to TRBJ2-7. CDR1 DFQATT and CDR2 SNEGSKA come from the germline V gene (reference sequence). CDR3 length: 12 amino acids. The CDR3 reads CSASSATYEQYF.

This chain uses TRBV7-8 with TRBJ2-3; TCRdb picks TRBD1, but there is no DNA to check that call. Germline V gene data show CDR1 as SGHVS and CDR2 as FQNEAQ. The CDR3 totals 15 residues. This CDR3 is CASSLRGGDTDTQYF.

The V call is TRBV5-1, the J call TRBJ2-2; lacking DNA, the TRBD1 call made by TCRdb goes unchecked. The CDR3 spans 14 residues. Looked up from germline, CDR1 is SGHRS and CDR2 is YFSETQ. The CDR3 sequence: CASSGGANTGELFF.

The chain links TRBV5-1 to TRBJ2-1; TCRdb calls TRBD1, which cannot be checked without DNA. Looked up from germline, CDR1 is SGHRS and CDR2 is YFSETQ. CDR3 length: 19 residues. CDR3 sequence: CASSRRQGTQSGQSNEQFF.

The chain links TRBV20-1 to TRBJ2-7; TCRdb reports TRBD2, a call that lacks DNA to check it against. Per the germline V gene, CDR1 is DFQATT and CDR2 is SNEGSKA (reference sequence). This CDR3 is built from 13 residues. CDR3 amino acids: CSAYDGGSYEQYF.

The chain uses TRBV5-1 and TRBJ2-2; TCRdb selects TRBD2, and the lack of DNA leaves this call unchecked. The CDR3 spans 16 residues. Germline-derived CDR1 and CDR2 are SGHRS and YFSETQ. CDR3 residues: CASSLRLAGKAGELFF.

The V call is TRBV10-3, the J call TRBJ1-4. From germline, CDR1 is ENHRY and CDR2 SYGVKD. The CDR3 totals 13 residues. The CDR3 loop reads CAISDRSNEKLFF.

The chain carries TRBV6-1 and TRBJ1-1; TCRdb returns TRBD1, unconfirmable since there is no DNA. This CDR3 is built from 15 residues. Germline CDR1 and CDR2: MNHNS and SASEGT. CDR3 sequence reads: CASSAPAQGVTEAFF.

This chain connects TRBV6-1 to TRBJ2-1. This CDR3 is 15 amino acids long. CDR1 is MNHNS and CDR2 is SASEGT in the germline V gene. The CDR3 loop reads CASSTDRGSYNEQFF.

This sequence joins TRBV5-1 and TRBJ1-4; checking the TCRdb D call of TRBD1 is not possible without DNA. The CDR3 has 16 amino acids. In germline, CDR1 is SGHRS, CDR2 YFSETQ. The CDR3 spells CASSLAWTGGYEKLFF.